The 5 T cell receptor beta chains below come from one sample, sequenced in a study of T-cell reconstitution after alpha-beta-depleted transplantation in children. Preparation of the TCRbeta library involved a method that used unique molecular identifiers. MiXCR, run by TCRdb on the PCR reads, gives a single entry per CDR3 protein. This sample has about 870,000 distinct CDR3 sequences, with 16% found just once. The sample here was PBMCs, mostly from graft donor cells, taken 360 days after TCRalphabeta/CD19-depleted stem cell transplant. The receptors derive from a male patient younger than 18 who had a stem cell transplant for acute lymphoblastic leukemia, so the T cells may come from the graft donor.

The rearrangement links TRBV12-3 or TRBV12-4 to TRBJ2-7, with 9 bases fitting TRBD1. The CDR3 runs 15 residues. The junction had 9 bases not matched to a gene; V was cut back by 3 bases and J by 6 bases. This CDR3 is CASSFGDRVKLEQYF. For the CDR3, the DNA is TGTGCCAGCAGTTTCGGGGACAGGGTGAAGCTCGAGCAGTACTTC.

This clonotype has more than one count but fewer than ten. CDR3 DNA: TGTGCCAGCAGCTTAGTCCACAGGGGGTTGTCCTACGAGCAGTACTTC. Residues: CASSLVHRGLSYEQYF. The rearrangement joins TRBV7-2 to TRBJ2-7, with 8 bases identical to TRBD1. This CDR3 is 16 amino acids long. Germline CDR1 is SGHTA and CDR2 is FQGNSA. The V and J ends lost 1 base and 1 base, in that order; junction bases with no gene match: 6.

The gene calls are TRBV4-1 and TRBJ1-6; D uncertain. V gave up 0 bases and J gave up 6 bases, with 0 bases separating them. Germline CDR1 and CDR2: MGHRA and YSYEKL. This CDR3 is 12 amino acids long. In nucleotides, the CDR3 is TGCGCCAGCAGCCAAGATAATTCACCCCTCCACTTT. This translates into CASSQDNSPLHF.

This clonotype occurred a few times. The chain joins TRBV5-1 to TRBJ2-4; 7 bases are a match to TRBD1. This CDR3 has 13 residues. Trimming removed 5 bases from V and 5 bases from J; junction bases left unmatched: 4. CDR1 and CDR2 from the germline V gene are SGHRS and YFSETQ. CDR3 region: CASSAGTENIQYF. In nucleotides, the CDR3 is TGCGCCAGCAGTGCCGGGACAGAAAACATTCAGTACTTC.

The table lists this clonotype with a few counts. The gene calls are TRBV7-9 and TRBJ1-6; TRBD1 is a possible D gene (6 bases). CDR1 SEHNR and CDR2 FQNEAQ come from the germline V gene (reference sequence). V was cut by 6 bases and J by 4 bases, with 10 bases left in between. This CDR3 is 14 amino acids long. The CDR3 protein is CASRDSLYNSPLHF. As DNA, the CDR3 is TGTGCCAGCAGGGACAGTCTTTATAATTCACCCCTCCACTTT.